The present entry profiles one T cell receptor beta chain with its context. Antigen unknown. The data were taken from a study of shared clonotypes between healthy human individuals. At the level of the study: For every donor, three CD4 naive, three CD4 memory, two CD8 naive and one CD8 memory plates were used. Broader study findings: Clonotypes which were not shared had lower generation probabilities than clonotypes that all four donors shared.

The repertoire was sequenced with immunoSEQ multiplex PCR; TCRdb's copy has only in-frame clones and lacks some. Of some 2,500,000 clones in the sample, 85% to 95% are singletons; the top ten hold approximately 0.41%. The sequenced sample was naive CD4+ T cells from PBMCs. Noted subset: CD45RA+ positively selected. The TCR sequence derives from a man younger than 30 in good health. Some clones in this sample may be carry-over from other donors' samples.

Here the CDR3 reads CASSLRGAGRGEKLFF. The CDR3 region has the DNA TGTGCCAGCAGCCTTAGGGGCGCCGGGCGTGGTGAAAAACTGTTTTTT. The rearrangement links TRBV7-9 to TRBJ1-4; the D gene is possibly TRBD1 (5 bases). The CDR3 runs to 16 residues. Trimming removed 5 bases from V and 7 bases from J, with 20 bases in between. Germline V gene data show CDR1 as SEHNR and CDR2 as FQNEAQ (reference sequence).